Shown below are 27 T cell receptor beta chains from a single sample sequenced in a study of response to subunit inactivated influenza vaccine. TCRdb analysed the RT-PCR reads with MiXCR anew, one entry per CDR3 protein. This table holds roughly 630,000 distinct CDR3 sequences, about 15% found once. This material consisted of PBMCs from blood, taken around 15 days before vaccination. The receptors come from a man aged 50 to 59 who received an inactivated influenza vaccine.

This clonotype came up a few times. V is TRBV7-2 and J is TRBJ2-3; D remains unclear. The germline V gene encodes CDR1 SGHTA and CDR2 FQGNSA. V was shortened by 5 bases and J by 6 bases, with 18 bases between the two germline ends. The CDR3 is made up of 15 amino acids. The chain's CDR3 is CASSPLMGRLDTQYF. CDR3 coding DNA: TGTGCCAGCAGCCCTTTAATGGGCCGGTTGGATACGCAGTATTTT.

In this sample, this clonotype turned up a few times. This sequence joins TRBV5-1 and TRBJ1-6; weak D call: TRBD1 (5 bases). This CDR3 comprises 17 residues. Germline CDR1 and CDR2: SGHRS and YFSETQ. The V gene lost 1 base and the J gene lost 7 bases, with 18 bases spanning the gap. The CDR3 protein is CASSLLVSGAGNSPLHF. The CDR3 coding sequence is TGCGCCAGCAGCTTGTTGGTGTCTGGGGCTGGAAATTCACCCCTCCACTTT.

This clonotype has a handful of counts. This rearrangement joins TRBV4-1 to TRBJ1-6; no definite D call. V was shortened by 1 base and J by 7 bases, with 14 bases between the two germline ends. This CDR3 is 16 amino acids long. CDR1 and CDR2 (germline): MGHRA, YSYEKL. The CDR3 here is CASSQVEGGQNSPLHF. The CDR3 nucleotides read TGCGCCAGCAGCCAAGTCGAAGGCGGGCAAAATTCACCCCTCCACTTT.

This clonotype was counted a few times. The CDR3 reads CSPITGTSGRARGDFDYNEQFF. CDR3 bases: TGCAGCCCGATAACCGGGACTAGCGGGAGGGCCCGGGGGGATTTCGATTACAATGAGCAGTTCTTC. The V gene is TRBV29-1, the J gene TRBJ2-1; 16 bases map to TRBD2. The CDR3 is 22 amino acids. V was clipped by 8 bases and J by 4 bases; unmatched bases: 26. From germline, CDR1 is SQVTM and CDR2 ANQGSEA.

Concerning this clonotype: This may be a read error: a much more frequent sequence differs by one nucleotide. The chain is built from TRBV7-6 and TRBJ2-2; D call uncertain. Germline-derived CDR1 and CDR2 are SGHVS and FNYEAQ. V was cut by 2 bases and J by 0 bases, with 4 bases left in between. CDR3 size: 14 residues. The CDR3 is CASSLWSNTGELFF. The CDR3 DNA reads TGTGCCAGCAGCTTATGGTCGAACACCGGGGAGCTGTTTTTT.

The table lists this clonotype with a few counts. The chain recombines TRBV2 with TRBJ1-5; possibly TRBD1 for D (5 bases). Germline V gene data show CDR1 as SNHLY and CDR2 as FYNNEI. The CDR3 length is 16 residues. Trimming removed 2 bases at V and 1 base at J, with 12 bases between. The CDR3 nucleotides are TGTGCCAGCAGTGAATCTCTCCGGGACAGCAATCAGCCCCAGCATTTT. This sequence encodes CASSESLRDSNQPQHF. Looking up the rest from reference TRBV2 and TRBJ1-5 gives the full variable domain: EPEVTQTPSHQVTQMGQEVILRCVPISNHLYFYWYRQILGQKVEFLVSFYNNEISEKSEIFDDQFSVERPDGSNFTLKIRSTKLEDSAMYFCASSESLRDSNQPQHFGDGTRLSIL.

This clonotype has a handful of counts. The chain joins TRBV5-1 to TRBJ2-3; possible D gene TRBD2, 6 bases. Germline lookup yields CDR1 SGHRS and CDR2 YFSETQ. The V and J ends lost 0 bases and 1 base respectively, with 12 bases between them. This CDR3 comprises 16 residues. CDR3 in amino acids: CASSLAVGGGTDTQYF. As DNA, the CDR3 is TGCGCCAGCAGCTTGGCCGTGGGGGGAGGCACAGATACGCAGTATTTT.

This clonotype was recorded a few times. The rearrangement links TRBV29-1 to TRBJ2-7; TRBD2 aligns across 13 bases. The V gene end was trimmed by 3 bases and the J gene end by 4 bases; junction bases not matched to a gene: 0. The germline V gene encodes CDR1 SQVTM and CDR2 ANQGSEA. The CDR3 sequence is 13 residues long. The CDR3 is CSVEGLAGYEQYF. CDR3 sequence (DNA): TGCAGCGTTGAGGGACTAGCGGGATACGAGCAGTACTTC.

This clonotype was counted only a few times. The rearrangement joins TRBV30 to TRBJ1-1; 9 positions match TRBD1. The germline gives CDR1 GTSNPN, CDR2 SVGIG (reference sequence). The CDR3 contains 13 residues. V dropped 1 base and J dropped 4; count of bases not matched to a gene: 1. The CDR3 bases are TGTGCCTGGAGTGCGACAGGGGGCACTGAAGCTTTCTTT. Residues: CAWSATGGTEAFF.

The table lists this clonotype with a few counts. This chain links TRBV30 with TRBJ2-5; tentative D call: TRBD2 (6 bases). CDR1 is GTSNPN and CDR2 is SVGIG in the germline V gene (reference sequence). This CDR3 is built from 13 residues. Trimming pared 3 bases from V and 9 bases from J, leaving 17 bases between. For the CDR3, the DNA is TGTGCCTGGAGGCGGGATCCGAGTGGGGCCCAGTACTTC. This translates into CAWRRDPSGAQYF.

At least ten counts were recorded for this clonotype. This sequence joins TRBV12-3 or TRBV12-4 and TRBJ2-1; D could derive from TRBD1 or TRBD2 (6 bases each). V dropped 7 bases and J dropped 9 bases, with 13 bases sitting between them. The CDR3 is 12 amino acids. The CDR3 DNA follows: TGTGCCAGCACCCTAGGGGGACTTGAGCAGTTCTTC. It translates to CASTLGGLEQFF.

This clonotype was found many times. This chain links TRBV7-7 with TRBJ2-7, with 10 bases lining up with TRBD1. Germline V CDR1 and CDR2: SSHAT, FNYEAQ (reference sequence). The CDR3 is 15 amino acids. J lost 2 bases, V lost 7 bases, and 8 bases had no gene match. The CDR3 DNA is TGTGCCAGCAAGTACGGACAGGGGGGTACCTACGAGCAGTACTTC. This gives the protein CASKYGQGGTYEQYF.

The CDR3 coding sequence is TGCAGCGTTGAAGATGTGGGGACGGAAAACACCGGGGAGCTGTTTTTT. Translation: CSVEDVGTENTGELFF. The chain links TRBV29-1 to TRBJ2-2; possibly TRBD1 or TRBD2 for D (5 bases each). Germline V lookup: CDR1 SQVTM, CDR2 ANQGSEA. Trimming pared 0 bases from V and 2 bases from J, leaving 13 bases between. The CDR3 is made up of 16 amino acids.

This clonotype occurred once. The chain carries TRBV19 and TRBJ1-2; TRBD1 is a possible D gene (6 bases). This CDR3 has 14 residues. Per the germline V gene, CDR1 is LNHDA and CDR2 is SQIVND (reference sequence). The V end lost 4 bases, the J end lost 6 bases, and 15 bases lay between the germline ends. The CDR3 here is CASSKRTAGDGYTF. The CDR3 region has the DNA TGTGCCAGTAGTAAACGGACGGCAGGGGATGGCTACACCTTC.

This clonotype was detected only a few times. This CDR3 is CASSLASGGLNIQYF. The DNA for the CDR3 is TGTGCCAGCAGCTTGGCCAGTGGGGGCTTGAACATTCAGTACTTC. The gene calls are TRBV5-5 and TRBJ2-4, with D possibly matching TRBD1 (6 bases). CDR1 is SGHKS and CDR2 is YYEKEE in the germline V gene (reference sequence). This CDR3 spans 15 amino acids. The V and J ends lost 0 bases and 7 bases respectively, with 14 bases between them.

The chain is built from TRBV18 and TRBJ2-7; D gene ambiguous. The V gene lost 3 bases and the J gene lost 2 bases, with 8 bases spanning the gap. CDR3 length: 13 residues. Looked up from germline, CDR1 is KGHSH and CDR2 is LQKENI. The CDR3 sequence: CASSPYSTYEQYF. The CDR3 DNA is TGTGCCAGCTCACCTTATTCAACCTACGAGCAGTACTTC.

This chain connects TRBV19 to TRBJ1-6; no clear D gene. V gave up 7 bases and J gave up 6 bases, with 13 bases separating them. The CDR3 loop spans 14 amino acids. Germline values: CDR1 LNHDA, CDR2 SQIVND (reference sequence). The chain's CDR3 is CASTPEGRNSPLHF. DNA of the CDR3: TGTGCCAGTACCCCCGAGGGCCGTAATTCACCCCTCCACTTT.

In its sample, this clonotype was seen a few times. The chain combines TRBV3-1 with TRBJ2-7, with TRBD1 matching 7 bases. The trim removed 0 bases at V and 10 bases at J, leaving 3 bases unmatched. There are 12 residues in the CDR3. Germline-derived CDR1 and CDR2 are LGHDT and YNNKEL (reference sequence). This chain's CDR3 is CASSQDRTGQYF. The DNA of the CDR3 is TGTGCCAGCAGCCAAGATCGGACAGGCCAGTACTTC.

The J gene is TRBJ1-5, the V gene TRBV12-3 or TRBV12-4; D may be TRBD1 (5 bases). Trimming took 6 bases from V and 7 from J, leaving 19 bases between them. CDR3 length: 15 amino acids. The CDR3 DNA is TGTGCCAGCAGCCGTGAGGCAGGGCGGGGGCAGCCCCAGCATTTT. Protein: CASSREAGRGQPQHF.

The V and J genes are TRBV12-3 or TRBV12-4 and TRBJ2-2; weak D call: TRBD1 (6 bases). With 6 bases removed from V and 1 base from J, the gap between germline ends came to 12 bases. This CDR3 contains 15 residues. The CDR3 loop reads CASSRQAKNTGELFF. The DNA of the CDR3 is TGTGCCAGCAGCAGACAGGCGAAGAACACCGGGGAGCTGTTTTTT.

This rearrangement joins TRBV30 to TRBJ1-1, with D unclear. From germline, CDR1 is GTSNPN and CDR2 SVGIG (reference sequence). V dropped 0 bases and J dropped 5 bases, with 10 bases sitting between them. There are 13 residues in the CDR3. This CDR3 is CAWSVGGMTEAFF. CDR3 coding DNA: TGTGCCTGGAGTGTTGGCGGCATGACTGAAGCTTTCTTT.

The J gene is TRBJ2-5, the V gene TRBV28, with TRBD1 matching 7 bases. Trimming removed 5 bases from V and 5 bases from J; junction bases left unmatched: 8. Per germline, CDR1 MDHEN and CDR2 SYDVKM. This CDR3 spans 14 amino acids. CDR3 residues: CASSPQDRRETQYF. In DNA, the CDR3 is TGTGCCAGCAGTCCCCAGGACAGGAGGGAGACCCAGTACTTC.

V usage is TRBV5-1 and J usage is TRBJ1-5; D is possibly TRBD1 (5 bases). V shed 2 bases and J shed 3 bases, with 12 bases lying between them. From germline, CDR1 is SGHRS and CDR2 YFSETQ. The CDR3 runs 15 residues. The CDR3 region is CASSLGTGHNQPQHF. The DNA of the CDR3 is TGCGCCAGCAGCTTAGGGACGGGCCACAATCAGCCCCAGCATTTT. Complete variable domain (other parts from reference TRBV5-1 and TRBJ1-5): KAGVTQTPRYLIKTRGQQVTLSCSPISGHRSVSWYQQTPGQGLQFLFEYFSETQRNKGNFPGRFSGRQFSNSRSEMNVSTLELGDSALYLCASSLGTGHNQPQHFGDGTRLSIL.

CDR3 residues: CASSHPGLETTEAFF. The DNA for the CDR3 is TGTGCCAGCAGCCACCCCGGCCTCGAGACTACTGAAGCTTTCTTT. This chain links TRBV14 with TRBJ1-1; D not certain. CDR1 and CDR2 (germline): SGHDN, FVKESK. V was clipped by 3 bases and J by 5 bases, with 16 bases between them. CDR3 length: 15 amino acids. Full variable domain (outside the CDR3, taken from reference TRBV14 and TRBJ1-1): EAGVTQFPSHSVIEKGQTVTLRCDPISGHDNLYWYRRVMGKEIKFLLHFVKESKQDESGMPNNRFLAERTGGTYSTLKVQPAELEDSGVYFCASSHPGLETTEAFFGQGTRLTVV.

Many counts were recorded for this clonotype. V is TRBV2 and J is TRBJ1-4, with TRBD1 matching over 9 bases. The J segment lost 5 bases and the V segment lost 5 bases, leaving 6 bases of the junction unmatched. Germline lookup yields CDR1 SNHLY and CDR2 FYNNEI. This CDR3 has 15 residues. Written as DNA, the CDR3 is TGTGCCAGCAGTCCCATCGGGACAGGGAATGAAAAACTGTTTTTT. It specifies CASSPIGTGNEKLFF.

This clonotype was seen a handful of times. This chain connects TRBV5-6 to TRBJ1-5; D gene unclear. The germline V gene has CDR1 SGHDT and CDR2 YYEEEE. The V end was cut by 1 base, the J end by 0 bases, with 14 bases between. The CDR3 is made up of 17 amino acids. CDR3 sequence (DNA): TGTGCCAGCAGCTTGAGAGGTCACATGAATAGCAATCAGCCCCAGCATTTT. Its protein is CASSLRGHMNSNQPQHF.

The chain uses TRBV6-1 and TRBJ1-6, with TRBD1 identical over 8 bases. The J segment lost 14 bases and the V segment lost 5 bases, leaving 11 bases of the junction unmatched. Germline V gives CDR1 MNHNS, CDR2 SASEGT. The CDR3 sequence is 14 residues long. CDR3 DNA: TGTGCCAGCAGTCCCGGACAGGGTATCAGGGCCCTCCACTTT. Translation gives CASSPGQGIRALHF.